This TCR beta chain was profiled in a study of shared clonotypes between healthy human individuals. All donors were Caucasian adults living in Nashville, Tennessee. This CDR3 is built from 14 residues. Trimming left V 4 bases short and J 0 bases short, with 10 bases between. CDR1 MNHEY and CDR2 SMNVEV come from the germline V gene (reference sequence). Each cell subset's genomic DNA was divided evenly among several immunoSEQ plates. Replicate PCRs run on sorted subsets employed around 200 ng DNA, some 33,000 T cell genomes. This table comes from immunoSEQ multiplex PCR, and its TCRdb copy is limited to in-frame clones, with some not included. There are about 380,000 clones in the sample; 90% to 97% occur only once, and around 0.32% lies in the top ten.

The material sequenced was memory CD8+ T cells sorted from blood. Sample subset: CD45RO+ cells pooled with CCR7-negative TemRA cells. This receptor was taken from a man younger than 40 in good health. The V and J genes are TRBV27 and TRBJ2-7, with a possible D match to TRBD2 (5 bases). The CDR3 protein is CASSWRGPSYEQYF. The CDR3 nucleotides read TGTGCCAGCAGTTGGCGAGGGCCCTCCTACGAGCAGTACTTC.